This entry lists 5 T cell receptor beta chains sequenced from one sample in a study of shared clonotypes between healthy human individuals. The naive CD8 subset, CD45RO-negative cells positively selected for CCR7, excluded terminally differentiated effector memory CD45RA+ cells. Method: immunoSEQ multiplex PCR; TCRdb's copy keeps in-frame clones and lacks some. The sample includes a few million clones, approximately 92% of them seen just once. The specimen sequenced was naive CD8+ T cells from PBMCs. These receptor sequences come from a man in his late teens or twenties in good health. Some clones in this sample may be carry-over from other donors' samples.

The chain combines TRBV28 with TRBJ1-2; D remains ambiguous. The germline V gene encodes CDR1 MDHEN and CDR2 SYDVKM. The CDR3 length is 14 residues. Trimming took off 5 bases at V and 5 bases at J, with 15 bases between the two ends. The CDR3 loop reads CASSLPGESYGYTF. CDR3 DNA sequence: TGTGCCAGCAGTCTACCCGGGGAGTCATATGGCTACACCTTC.

This clone was seen once. The chain uses TRBV7-6 and TRBJ2-7; D perhaps matches TRBD1 (5 bases). Germline V gives CDR1 SGHVS, CDR2 FNYEAQ. V was cut by 0 bases and J by 3 bases, with 15 bases left in between. This CDR3 comprises 16 residues. The CDR3 region has the DNA TGTGCCAGCAGCTTAGCGTATGGGGCGGAAGACTACGAGCAGTACTTC. This encodes CASSLAYGAEDYEQYF.

The chain joins TRBV7-9 to TRBJ2-3, with a weak D call TRBD1 (5 bases). The CDR3 is 15 amino acids. The V gene lost 4 bases and the J gene lost 2 bases, with 13 bases spanning the gap. From germline, CDR1 is SEHNR and CDR2 FQNEAQ (reference sequence). The CDR3 bases are TGTGCCAGCAGCTCGGACATTGGATACACAGATACGCAGTATTTT. This sequence encodes CASSSDIGYTDTQYF.

The chain couples TRBV4-1 to TRBJ1-2; D may be TRBD1 (5 bases). The CDR3 totals 15 residues. Germline V gives CDR1 MGHRA, CDR2 YSYEKL. The germline V and J ends were trimmed by 1 base and 0 bases, with 9 bases remaining between them. This chain's CDR3 is CASSQVGGTNYGYTF. The CDR3 DNA follows: TGCGCCAGCAGCCAAGTCGGGGGGACTAACTATGGCTACACCTTC.

The chain couples TRBV7-9 to TRBJ2-7; TRBD1 is a possible D gene (6 bases). Germline CDR1 SEHNR, CDR2 FQNEAQ (reference sequence). V was shortened by 2 bases and J by 5 bases, with 13 bases between the two germline ends. CDR3 length: 14 residues. The CDR3 nucleotides are TGTGCCAGCAGCTTACAGGGGAAAGAGGACGAGCAGTACTTC. Translated, it gives CASSLQGKEDEQYF.